The next 7 T cell receptor beta chains were all read from a single sample in a study of blood T cell repertoires in COVID-19 (dated by TCRdb to 2020 to 2022). The library came from the immunoSEQ multiplex PCR assay. In its TCRdb copy, this immuneACCESS table keeps in-frame sequences only and misses some clones. Where compared with another copy, unresolved V genes explain less than half of these, and the others have no known cause. The sample contains approximately 89,000 clones, approximately 72% of them found a single time. The top ten clones comprise less than 25% of the sample. The sample taken for sequencing was peripheral blood. The receptors originated from a man aged 70-80 years with acute or convalescent COVID-19.

A few counts support this clone. J is TRBJ2-3 and V is TRBV19, with D perhaps TRBD2 (6 bases). Germline values: CDR1 LNHDA, CDR2 SQIVND (reference sequence). The length of the CDR3 is 13 residues. The V end lost 2 bases, the J end lost 6 bases, and 9 bases lay between the germline ends. CDR3 in DNA: TGTGCCAGTAGTATAAACCGGGGGGATACGCAGTATTTT. Amino acid sequence: CASSINRGDTQYF. The whole variable domain, filled in from reference TRBV19 and TRBJ2-3, reads DGGITQSPKYLFRKEGQNVTLSCEQNLNHDAMYWYRQDPGQGLRLIYYSQIVNDFQKGDIAEGYSVSREKKESFPLTVTSAQKNPTAFYLCASSINRGDTQYFGPGTRLTVL.

The chain has TRBV19 and TRBJ2-7; D possibly corresponds to TRBD2 (6 bases). Trimming took 6 bases from V and 3 from J, leaving 9 bases between them. The CDR3 contains 12 residues. Germline lookup yields CDR1 LNHDA and CDR2 SQIVND (reference sequence). The DNA of the CDR3 is TGTGCCAGTAGCGCGGGACTCTACGAGCAGTACTTC. Amino acid sequence: CASSAGLYEQYF.

In this sample, this clone turned up once. The V gene is TRBV5-1, the J gene TRBJ1-1; unclear D gene. The CDR3 runs 14 residues. V gave up 4 bases and J gave up 5 bases, with 15 bases separating them. CDR1 and CDR2 from the germline V gene are SGHRS and YFSETQ. CDR3 sequence (DNA): TGCGCCAGCAGCCCCGATTCCGGGTGGACTGAAGCTTTCTTT. Protein sequence: CASSPDSGWTEAFF.

The rearrangement joins TRBV6-2 or TRBV6-3 to TRBJ1-5; tentatively, D is TRBD1 (6 bases). Per the germline V gene, CDR1 is MNHEY and CDR2 is SVGEGT. The CDR3 totals 15 residues. V lost 6 bases and J lost 6, with 18 bases in between. The CDR3: CASSLNGGQGQPQHF. CDR3 coding DNA: TGTGCCAGCAGCCTAAACGGGGGGCAGGGTCAGCCCCAGCATTTT.

This chain connects TRBV5-1 to TRBJ2-1; 7 bases map to TRBD1. The CDR3 is 16 residues long. Per germline, CDR1 SGHRS and CDR2 YFSETQ. V lost 3 bases, J lost 4 bases, and 10 bases stayed unmatched. For the CDR3, the DNA is TGCGCCAGCAGCTCGATCCGGGACAGTAATTACAATGAGCAGTTCTTC. Translated: CASSSIRDSNYNEQFF.

This clone was counted a single time. The chain carries TRBV5-1 and TRBJ2-2; 9 bases match TRBD1. From germline, CDR1 is SGHRS and CDR2 YFSETQ. The J segment lost 4 bases and the V segment lost 7 bases, leaving 11 bases of the junction unmatched. This CDR3 comprises 16 residues. The CDR3 nucleotides are TGCGCCAGCTCCTCCGGGACAGGGAGGATCACCGGGGAGCTGTTTTTT. Its protein is CASSSGTGRITGELFF.

The gene calls are TRBV6-5 and TRBJ1-6, with no clear D. In germline, CDR1 is MNHEY, CDR2 SVGAGI. V lost 2 bases to trimming and J lost 8 bases, with 7 bases between them. The CDR3 runs to 13 residues. CDR3 nucleotide sequence: TGTGCCAGCAGTTACCCGGGAGATTCACCCCTCCACTTT. Protein product: CASSYPGDSPLHF.